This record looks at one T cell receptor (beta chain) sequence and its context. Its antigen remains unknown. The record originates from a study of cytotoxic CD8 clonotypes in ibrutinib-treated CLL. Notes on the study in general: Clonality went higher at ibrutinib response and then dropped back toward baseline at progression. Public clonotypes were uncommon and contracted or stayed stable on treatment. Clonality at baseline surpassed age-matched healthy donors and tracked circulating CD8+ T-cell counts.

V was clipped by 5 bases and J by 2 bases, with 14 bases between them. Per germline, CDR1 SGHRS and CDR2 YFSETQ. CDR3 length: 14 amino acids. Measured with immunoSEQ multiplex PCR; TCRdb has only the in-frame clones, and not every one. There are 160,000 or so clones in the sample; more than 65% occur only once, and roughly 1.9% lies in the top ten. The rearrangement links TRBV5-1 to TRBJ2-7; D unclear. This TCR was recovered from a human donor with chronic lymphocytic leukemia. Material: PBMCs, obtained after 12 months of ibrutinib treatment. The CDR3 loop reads CASSLVGVPYEQYF. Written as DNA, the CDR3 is TGCGCCAGCAGTCTCGTTGGTGTGCCCTACGAGCAGTACTTC.